Following are 32 T cell receptor beta chains from one sample sequenced in a study of T-cell memory formation after mild COVID-19. MiXCR, applied by TCRdb to the 5' RACE reads, yields one record per CDR3 protein. The sample records about 500,000 distinct CDR3 sequences, approximately 20% being singletons. Sequenced sample: PBMCs or a T cell subset sorted from them (not recorded which). The receptors stem from an adult woman who had mild COVID-19 (a few samples of this study predate the infection). Cell type and time point are not known.

This clonotype turned up a few times. The chain couples TRBV12-3 or TRBV12-4 to TRBJ1-5, with a possible D match to TRBD1 (5 bases). Trimming removed 5 bases at V and 8 bases at J, with 25 bases between. The length of the CDR3 is 17 residues. CDR3 coding DNA: TGTGCCAGCAGTCGCCTAATGGGGACCGCTCGTCATGAGCCCCAGCATTTT. It specifies CASSRLMGTARHEPQHF.

This clonotype has more than one count but fewer than ten. V is TRBV7-8 and J is TRBJ2-7; 7 nucleotides line up with TRBD1. This CDR3 is 15 amino acids long. From germline, CDR1 is SGHVS and CDR2 FQNEAQ. V lost 5 bases and J lost 1; bases outside the gene matches: 8. The CDR3 sequence: CASSGTGDNSYEQYF. In DNA form, the CDR3 reads TGTGCCAGCAGCGGAACAGGGGATAATTCCTACGAGCAGTACTTC.

The chain couples TRBV11-2 to TRBJ2-3; TRBD2 is a possible D gene (6 bases). The V end was cut by 3 bases, the J end by 0 bases, with 19 bases between. The CDR3 spans 18 residues. CDR1 SGHAT and CDR2 FQNNGV come from the germline V gene. CDR3 region: CASSFPQTREYSTDTQYF. Here the CDR3 DNA reads TGTGCCAGCAGCTTTCCGCAGACCCGGGAGTATAGCACAGATACGCAGTATTTT.

This clonotype has only a few counts. The chain is built from TRBV9 and TRBJ2-7; 7 nucleotides line up with TRBD2. V shed 3 bases, J shed 6 bases, and the junction held 9 bases outside the gene matches. CDR1 SGDLS and CDR2 YYNGEE come from the germline V gene. The CDR3 contains 14 residues. The CDR3 DNA reads as TGTGCCAGCAGCGCCGGGACTACTGGTACCGAGCAGTACTTC. It encodes CASSAGTTGTEQYF. Together with reference TRBV9 and TRBJ2-7, the CDR3 gives the full variable domain: DSGVTQTPKHLITATGQRVTLRCSPRSGDLSVYWYQQSLDQGLQFLIQYYNGEERAKGNILERFSAQQFPDLHSELNLSSLELGDSALYFCASSAGTTGTEQYFGPGTRLTVT.

V is TRBV6-6 and J is TRBJ1-1; D is perhaps TRBD1 (5 bases). CDR1 MNHNY and CDR2 SVGAGI come from the germline V gene (reference sequence). V lost 5 bases and J lost 8, with 12 bases in between. The CDR3 runs 12 residues. CDR3 nucleotides: TGTGCCAGCAGTCCACGGGACCGAGAAGCTTTCTTT. This gives the protein CASSPRDREAFF.

This clonotype appeared a few times. J is TRBJ2-1 and V is TRBV20-1; 14 nucleotides align to TRBD2. V shed 7 bases, J shed 7 bases, and the junction held 6 bases outside the gene matches. This CDR3 comprises 14 residues. CDR1 and CDR2 (germline): DFQATT, SNEGSKA (reference sequence). CDR3 DNA sequence: TGCAGTGGACTAGCGGGAGGGCCGGGGAATGAGCAGTTCTTC. This encodes CSGLAGGPGNEQFF.

This clonotype was seen once. The rearrangement uses TRBV12-3 or TRBV12-4 and TRBJ1-2; possibly TRBD1 for D (6 bases). CDR3 length: 14 amino acids. V lost 6 bases to trimming and J lost 5 bases, with 16 bases between them. The chain's CDR3 is CASSFSGARYGYTF. For the CDR3, the DNA is TGTGCCAGCAGCTTCTCGGGGGCTAGGTATGGCTACACCTTC.

This clonotype has a handful of counts. The chain combines TRBV11-2 with TRBJ2-7, with 8 bases aligning to TRBD2. V was clipped by 4 bases and J by 4 bases; unmatched bases: 12. The CDR3 has 16 residues. The V gene's germline CDR1 is SGHAT and CDR2 FQNNGV. The CDR3 here is CASSSPRKREWYEQYF. CDR3 sequence (DNA): TGTGCCAGCAGCTCCCCCCGGAAGCGGGAGTGGTACGAGCAGTACTTC.

This clonotype was counted a few times. The CDR3 region has the DNA TGTGCCAGCAGCGCGACAGGGGCTGGAAACACCATATATTTT. It translates to CASSATGAGNTIYF. J is TRBJ1-3 and V is TRBV6-6, with 8 bases lining up with TRBD1. V lost 6 bases and J lost 2; bases outside the gene matches: 3. Germline CDR1 reads MNHNY; CDR2 reads SVGAGI (reference sequence). CDR3 size: 14 residues.

The V call is TRBV29-1, the J call TRBJ2-7; D is unclear. This CDR3 has 13 amino acids. Germline CDR1 reads SQVTM; CDR2 reads ANQGSEA. V was shortened by 1 base and J by 3 bases, with 10 bases between the two germline ends. CDR3 bases: TGCAGCGTTGAAGTCAGCATGGGCTACGAGCAGTACTTC. This translates into CSVEVSMGYEQYF.

V is TRBV6-6 and J is TRBJ2-1; tentatively, D is TRBD1 or TRBD2 (6 bases each). Germline V gives CDR1 MNHNY, CDR2 SVGAGI (reference sequence). CDR3 length: 15 amino acids. V was clipped by 7 bases and J by 7 bases, with 20 bases between them. CDR3 in amino acids: CASTPRGRLGNEQFF. In nucleotides, the CDR3 is TGTGCCAGCACCCCTCGGGGGCGTCTAGGGAATGAGCAGTTCTTC.

Only a few counts were recorded for this clonotype. The gene calls are TRBV7-2 and TRBJ2-2; D gene unclear. CDR3 size: 17 residues. Trimming left V 0 bases short and J 0 bases short, with 11 bases between. Germline CDR1 SGHTA, CDR2 FQGNSA. CDR3 loop: CASSLAYGIANTGELFF. The CDR3 bases are TGTGCCAGCAGCTTAGCGTATGGAATCGCGAACACCGGGGAGCTGTTTTTT.

The table lists this clonotype with a few counts. The chain employs TRBV6-2 or TRBV6-3 and TRBJ2-2; no clear D. The CDR3 is 14 amino acids. Looked up from germline, CDR1 is MNHEY and CDR2 is SVGEGT. In DNA, the CDR3 is TGTGCGACAAGGGCGGAACCGAACACCGGGGAGCTGTTTTTT. Its protein product is CATRAEPNTGELFF.

The chain links TRBV20-1 to TRBJ2-5, with 7 bases aligning to TRBD2. Germline-derived CDR1 and CDR2 are DFQATT and SNEGSKA (reference sequence). The CDR3 consists of 12 residues. The J segment lost 5 bases and the V segment lost 5 bases, leaving 5 bases of the junction unmatched. CDR3 nucleotides: TGCAGTGCTCCCGGGGGGAGGGAGACCCAGTACTTC. Encoded protein: CSAPGGRETQYF.

This clonotype was recorded once. The chain couples TRBV13 to TRBJ1-1, with 7 bases that match TRBD1. Germline V gives CDR1 PRHDT, CDR2 FYEKMQ (reference sequence). Losses at the gene ends were 5 bases for V and 6 bases for J; bases not matched to a gene: 6. CDR3 size: 13 residues. The CDR3 sequence: CASSPRGWAEAFF. DNA of the CDR3: TGTGCCAGCAGCCCCAGGGGGTGGGCTGAAGCTTTCTTT.

This clonotype was recorded at least ten times. CDR3 loop: CASSGEEYNEQFF. The CDR3 bases are TGTGCCAGCAGCGGGGAGGAATACAATGAGCAGTTCTTC. V gene TRBV6-4 combines with J gene TRBJ2-1; tentatively, D is TRBD2 (6 bases). Trimming pared 6 bases from V and 4 bases from J, leaving 10 bases between. The CDR3 spans 13 residues. In germline, CDR1 is MRHNA, CDR2 SNTAGT.

The rearrangement uses TRBV20-1 and TRBJ1-3; D is possibly TRBD1 (5 bases). Trimming left V 5 bases short and J 0 bases short, with 11 bases between. The CDR3 consists of 14 residues. Germline V lookup: CDR1 DFQATT, CDR2 SNEGSKA (reference sequence). The chain's CDR3 is CSAVQASSGNTIYF. The CDR3 region has the DNA TGCAGTGCTGTACAGGCTAGCTCTGGAAACACCATATATTTT.

This clonotype came up a few times. V is TRBV30 and J is TRBJ2-1; no clear D gene. V lost 0 bases and J 9 bases, leaving 12 bases between the germline ends. Germline CDR1 GTSNPN, CDR2 SVGIG (reference sequence). This CDR3 spans 13 amino acids. For the CDR3, the DNA is TGTGCCTGGAGTGTAGAGCCTGATGGTGAGCAGTTCTTC. Protein: CAWSVEPDGEQFF.

This clonotype was counted a few times. V usage is TRBV4-2 and J usage is TRBJ2-7; TRBD1 might be the D (6 bases). CDR1 is LGHNA and CDR2 is YNFKEQ in the germline V gene. This CDR3 region has 13 residues. V was shortened by 1 base and J by 6 bases, with 10 bases between the two germline ends. In DNA form, the CDR3 reads TGTGCCAGCAGCCAAGTCGGACAGTCCGAGCAGTACTTC. Protein sequence: CASSQVGQSEQYF.

V usage is TRBV5-6 and J usage is TRBJ2-1; the D is unclear. CDR3 length: 13 amino acids. Between the trimmed V and J ends, which lost 1 base and 4 bases, there was a span of 6 bases. Germline loops: CDR1 SGHDT, CDR2 YYEEEE. The CDR3 region is CASSLKRYNEQFF. In DNA form, the CDR3 reads TGTGCCAGCAGCTTGAAGCGTTACAATGAGCAGTTCTTC.

The rearrangement joins TRBV6-5 to TRBJ1-1; 9 nucleotides agree with TRBD1. CDR1 is MNHEY, CDR2 SVGAGI, per germline. V lost 3 bases to trimming and J lost 5 bases; unmatched junction nucleotides: 4. The length of the CDR3 is 14 residues. DNA of the CDR3: TGTGCCAGCAGTTATGACAGGGGGGGAACTGAAGCTTTCTTT. Protein sequence: CASSYDRGGTEAFF.

The chain uses TRBV2 and TRBJ1-2, with D perhaps TRBD1 (5 bases). Germline V gene sequence: CDR1 SNHLY, CDR2 FYNNEI. The CDR3 contains 14 residues. Trimming took off 2 bases at V and 14 bases at J, with 21 bases between the two ends. CDR3 coding DNA: TGTGCCAGCAGTGAACAATCACCGGGACGGAAATCTACCTTC. This encodes CASSEQSPGRKSTF.

The V call is TRBV7-3, the J call TRBJ2-3; D unclear. The CDR3 is made up of 16 amino acids. Germline CDR1 SGHTA, CDR2 FQGTGA. The V end lost 0 bases, the J end lost 0 bases, and 10 bases lay between the germline ends. The CDR3 region is CASSLTGGSSTDTQYF. The CDR3 DNA is TGTGCCAGCAGCTTAACTGGCGGATCTAGCACAGATACGCAGTATTTT.

This rearrangement joins TRBV24-1 to TRBJ2-5; 8 positions agree with TRBD2. The CDR3 spans 15 residues. The J segment lost 1 base and the V segment lost 4 bases, leaving 4 bases of the junction unmatched. Germline CDR1 and CDR2: KGHDR and SFDVKD. The CDR3 sequence is CATSDPGGGQETQYF. The CDR3 DNA is TGTGCCACCAGTGACCCGGGGGGGGGCCAAGAGACCCAGTACTTC.

In regard to this clonotype: A read error may be the cause here, since a much bigger clone is one base away. This rearrangement joins TRBV5-5 to TRBJ2-4, with D hard to call. The CDR3 contains 16 residues. Germline CDR1 and CDR2: SGHKS and YYEKEE (reference sequence). The CDR3 bases are TGTGCCAGCAGCTTGGCTCTGGCTACAGCCAAAACCATTCAGTACTTC. Translated, it gives CASSLALATAKTIQYF.

This rearrangement joins TRBV5-1 to TRBJ1-1; TRBD1 might be the D (5 bases). Germline CDR1 is SGHRS and CDR2 is YFSETQ. This CDR3 spans 13 amino acids. Trimming shortened V by 4 bases and J by 6 bases, and 13 bases separated the two germline ends. The CDR3 here is CASSQMGGAEAFF. The CDR3 DNA reads TGCGCCAGCAGCCAAATGGGGGGGGCTGAAGCTTTCTTT.

This clonotype appeared a few times. V gene TRBV7-2 combines with J gene TRBJ2-2, with D perhaps matching TRBD2 (5 bases). Germline V CDR1 and CDR2: SGHTA, FQGNSA. This CDR3 has 15 residues. The V end was cut by 1 base, the J end by 7 bases, with 13 bases between. CDR3 loop: CASSLVIVGGGELFF. The CDR3 DNA reads TGTGCCAGCAGCTTAGTAATAGTTGGAGGCGGGGAGCTGTTTTTT.

The rearrangement uses TRBV5-5 and TRBJ2-3, with TRBD2 matching 11 bases. The germline gives CDR1 SGHKS, CDR2 YYEKEE (reference sequence). This CDR3 is 17 amino acids long. V dropped 4 bases and J dropped 2; count of bases not matched to a gene: 9. The CDR3 bases are TGTGCCAGCAGCGTTCAGACTAGCGGGACCCCCACAGATACGCAGTATTTT. The encoded protein is CASSVQTSGTPTDTQYF.

V is TRBV24-1 and J is TRBJ2-1; 7 positions agree with TRBD2. Per germline, CDR1 KGHDR and CDR2 SFDVKD. The CDR3 extends over 16 amino acids. V lost 4 bases and J lost 4; bases outside the gene matches: 9. This chain's CDR3 is CATSETGTTLYNEQFF. The CDR3 nucleotides read TGTGCCACCAGTGAGACCGGGACTACCCTGTACAATGAGCAGTTCTTC.

This clonotype has just a few counts. The chain combines TRBV7-8 with TRBJ2-1; 8 nucleotides agree with TRBD2. Germline V lookup: CDR1 SGHVS, CDR2 FQNEAQ. The length of the CDR3 is 13 residues. The junction had 7 bases not matched to a gene; V was cut back by 7 bases and J by 8 bases. CDR3 region: CASNGAGAHEQFF. CDR3 sequence (DNA): TGTGCCAGCAATGGAGCGGGGGCCCATGAGCAGTTCTTC.

This chain connects TRBV15 to TRBJ2-2, with 9 bases lining up with TRBD2. Germline-derived CDR1 and CDR2 are LNHNV and YYDKDF (reference sequence). V lost 3 bases, J lost 5 bases, and 7 bases stayed unmatched. This CDR3 is 16 amino acids long. The chain's CDR3 is CATSSWTSDRTGELFF. CDR3 DNA sequence: TGTGCCACCAGCAGTTGGACTAGCGATCGGACCGGGGAGCTGTTTTTT.

Only a few counts were recorded for this clonotype. The chain is built from TRBV12-3 or TRBV12-4 and TRBJ2-2; maybe TRBD1 (6 bases). The CDR3 has 15 residues. V dropped 5 bases and J dropped 6 bases, with 16 bases sitting between them. CDR3 in amino acids: CASSDRGMSAGELFF. The CDR3 region has the DNA TGTGCCAGCAGTGATAGGGGGATGTCTGCCGGGGAGCTGTTTTTT.